A single sample is the source of the 17 T cell receptor beta chains below, sequenced in a study of blood T cell repertoires in COVID-19. Data came from immunoSEQ multiplex PCR; TCRdb stores just in-frame clones and leaves some out. The sample contains more than 300,000 clones, more than 85% of which appear only once. Sequenced material: PBMCs or T cells enriched from blood (not recorded which). Source of these receptors: a woman aged 40-49 years who had been exposed to COVID-19.

The J gene is TRBJ2-5, the V gene TRBV5-1, with TRBD2 identical over 10 bases. J lost 4 bases, V lost 6 bases, and 9 bases had no gene match. The CDR3 spans 15 residues. CDR1 is SGHRS and CDR2 is YFSETQ in the germline V gene. CDR3 nucleotide sequence: TGCGCCAGCACCCCCAGCGGGGGGGCTTTAGAGACCCAGTACTTC. Encoded protein: CASTPSGGALETQYF.

The gene calls are TRBV13 and TRBJ2-1; 10 nucleotides agree with TRBD2. In germline, CDR1 is PRHDT, CDR2 FYEKMQ (reference sequence). With V trimmed by 2 bases and J by 5 bases, 6 bases remained unmatched. The CDR3 has 16 amino acids. The CDR3 loop is CASSLFSGGRNNEQFF. The CDR3 DNA sequence: TGTGCCAGCAGCTTATTTAGCGGGGGGCGCAACAATGAGCAGTTCTTC.

This sequence joins TRBV30 and TRBJ1-1; possibly TRBD1 for D (6 bases). The germline V and J ends were trimmed by 1 base and 4 bases, with 10 bases remaining between them. Germline V gene sequence: CDR1 GTSNPN, CDR2 SVGIG (reference sequence). There are 13 residues in the CDR3. The chain's CDR3 is CAWSESGVTEAFF. CDR3 bases: TGTGCCTGGAGTGAATCAGGGGTCACTGAAGCTTTCTTT.

This rearrangement joins TRBV18 to TRBJ2-5, with TRBD1 matching 8 bases. In germline, CDR1 is KGHSH, CDR2 LQKENI. The CDR3 consists of 14 residues. V was pared by 2 bases and J by 5 bases, with 4 bases of the junction left unmatched. This CDR3 is CASSPNRGAETQYF. CDR3 sequence (DNA): TGTGCCAGCTCACCAAACAGGGGGGCGGAGACCCAGTACTTC.

The CDR3 here is CATPRDRLNQPQHF. The DNA of the CDR3 is TGCGCCACCCCGCGGGACAGACTAAATCAGCCCCAGCATTTT. The V call is TRBV23-1, the J call TRBJ1-5; TRBD1 matches 7 bases. TRBV23-1 is assigned to the ORF class and has an uncertain function. Trimming took 10 bases from V and 4 from J; bases not matched to a gene: 10. CDR3 length: 14 residues.

The rearrangement uses TRBV5-1 and TRBJ2-7; the match to TRBD1 covers 8 bases. Germline values: CDR1 SGHRS, CDR2 YFSETQ. V was pared by 6 bases and J by 3 bases, with 5 bases of the junction left unmatched. The CDR3 is 13 residues long. The CDR3 coding sequence is TGCGCCAGCACAGTGACAGGGGACTACGAGCAGTACTTC. Translating it yields CASTVTGDYEQYF. Using reference TRBV5-1 and TRBJ2-7 for the parts outside the CDR3, the full variable domain is KAGVTQTPRYLIKTRGQQVTLSCSPISGHRSVSWYQQTPGQGLQFLFEYFSETQRNKGNFPGRFSGRQFSNSRSEMNVSTLELGDSALYLCASTVTGDYEQYFGPGTRLTVT.

The rearrangement joins TRBV15 to TRBJ1-2; TRBD1 is a possible D gene (5 bases). Germline lookup yields CDR1 LNHNV and CDR2 YYDKDF (reference sequence). The CDR3 extends over 15 amino acids. V lost 1 base and J lost 2, with 11 bases in between. CDR3 DNA: TGTGCCACCAGCAGAGCCGGACAAGGGAACTATGGCTACACCTTC. It translates to CATSRAGQGNYGYTF.

The genes are TRBV12-3 or TRBV12-4 and TRBJ2-1; D is unresolved. This CDR3 comprises 12 residues. Trimming removed 4 bases at V and 6 bases at J, with 7 bases between. DNA for the CDR3: TGTGCCAGCAGTTCTCTTCGCAATGAGCAGTTCTTC. This encodes CASSSLRNEQFF.

J is TRBJ1-1 and V is TRBV7-6; D possibly corresponds to TRBD1 (5 bases). This CDR3 comprises 13 residues. V was cut by 5 bases and J by 1 base, with 8 bases left in between. Germline assignment: CDR1 SGHVS and CDR2 FNYEAQ. The CDR3 reads CASSKTANTEAFF. In DNA, the CDR3 is TGTGCCAGCAGCAAGACAGCGAACACTGAAGCTTTCTTT.

This clone has a handful of counts. The chain uses TRBV7-9 and TRBJ2-7, with D tentatively TRBD1 (5 bases). Per the germline V gene, CDR1 is SEHNR and CDR2 is FQNEAQ (reference sequence). Trimming shortened V by 7 bases and J by 4 bases, and 14 bases separated the two germline ends. The CDR3 totals 13 residues. In DNA, the CDR3 is TGTGCCAGCACCTCATACCCAGGGTACGAGCAGTACTTC. Translated: CASTSYPGYEQYF.

V gene TRBV7-2 combines with J gene TRBJ2-3, with 7 bases aligning to TRBD2. The length of the CDR3 is 14 residues. The trim removed 5 bases at V and 0 bases at J, leaving 2 bases unmatched. CDR1 is SGHTA and CDR2 is FQGNSA in the germline V gene. CDR3 sequence reads: CASSPGGSTDTQYF. The CDR3 bases are TGTGCCAGCAGCCCGGGGGGTAGCACAGATACGCAGTATTTT. Complete variable domain (other parts from reference TRBV7-2 and TRBJ2-3): GAGVSQSPSNKVTEKGKDVELRCDPISGHTALYWYRQSLGQGLEFLIYFQGNSAPDKSGLPSDRFSAERTGGSVSTLTIQRTQQEDSAVYLCASSPGGSTDTQYFGPGTRLTVL.

This chain uses TRBV27 with TRBJ2-1; D remains unclear. Trimming removed 1 base from V and 5 bases from J, with 6 bases in between. The germline CDR1 and CDR2 sequences are MNHEY and SMNVEV (reference sequence). CDR3 length: 13 residues. The DNA for the CDR3 is TGTGCCAGCAGTTTATTTAGAAACAATGAGCAGTTCTTC. As protein: CASSLFRNNEQFF.

The CDR3 spells CASKRGLNTEAFF. In DNA, the CDR3 is TGTGCCAGCAAGCGGGGTTTAAACACTGAAGCTTTCTTT. V is TRBV25-1 and J is TRBJ1-1; D not certain. The CDR3 runs to 13 residues. The ends were cut back, 7 bases at V and 2 bases at J, with 11 bases in the middle. Germline values: CDR1 MGHDK, CDR2 SYGVNS.

The rearrangement links TRBV7-8 to TRBJ1-2; D gene uncertain. V was shortened by 1 base and J by 7 bases, with 13 bases between the two germline ends. The length of the CDR3 is 14 residues. The V gene's germline CDR1 is SGHVS and CDR2 FQNEAQ. The CDR3 DNA reads as TGTGCCAGCAGCTTAGGGGAGGGTCGGGGTGGCTACACCTTC. Protein sequence: CASSLGEGRGGYTF.

The J gene is TRBJ1-6, the V gene TRBV9; D gene unclear. V lost 4 bases and J lost 7, with 15 bases in between. The germline V gene has CDR1 SGDLS and CDR2 YYNGEE. CDR3 size: 15 residues. In DNA form, the CDR3 reads TGTGCCAGCAGCCGTTCCGAGGGCCGAAATTCACCCCTCCACTTT. It codes for CASSRSEGRNSPLHF.

This clone has a count of ten or more. This sequence joins TRBV21-1 and TRBJ1-1; no check of the table's D call, TRBD1, against the DNA was made. TRBV21-1 is an annotated pseudogene. CDR3 length: 16 amino acids. The CDR3 reads CASSKDGAGADTEAFF. CDR3 DNA sequence: TGTGCCAGCAGCAAAGATGGGGCAGGGGCGGACACTGAAGCTTTCTTT.

This rearrangement joins TRBV30 to TRBJ1-2; D is perhaps TRBD1 (6 bases). CDR1 GTSNPN and CDR2 SVGIG come from the germline V gene (reference sequence). There are 13 residues in the CDR3. Trimming took 3 bases from V and 7 from J, leaving 15 bases between them. In DNA form, the CDR3 reads TGTGCCTGGAGGCGCACAGGGAACGGTGGCTACACCTTC. This gives the protein CAWRRTGNGGYTF.